The present TCR beta chain was sequenced within a study of technical replicates of blood from several donors. TCRdb's copy holds only in-frame clones and misses some; the assay was immunoSEQ multiplex PCR. The sample contains tens of thousands of clones, roughly 90% of which appear only once. With 6 bases removed from V and 3 bases from J, the gap between germline ends came to 14 bases. Germline-derived CDR1 and CDR2 are MDHEN and SYDVKM. The CDR3 spans 15 residues. Sequenced material: PBMCs. This chain links TRBV28 with TRBJ1-4, with D maybe TRBD1 (6 bases). This receptor was obtained from a human donor in good health. Some clones in this sample may be carry-over from other donors' samples. CDR3 DNA: TGTGCCAGCAGACCTCAGGGGCTCCCTAATGAAAAACTGTTTTTT. It encodes CASRPQGLPNEKLFF.